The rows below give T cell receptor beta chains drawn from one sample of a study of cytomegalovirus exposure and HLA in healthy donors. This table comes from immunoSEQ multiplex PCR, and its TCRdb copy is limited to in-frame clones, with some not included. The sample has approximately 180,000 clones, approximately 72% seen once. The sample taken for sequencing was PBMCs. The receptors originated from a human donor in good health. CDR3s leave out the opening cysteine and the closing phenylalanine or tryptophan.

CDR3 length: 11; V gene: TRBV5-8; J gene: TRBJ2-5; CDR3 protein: ASTTGVRETQY
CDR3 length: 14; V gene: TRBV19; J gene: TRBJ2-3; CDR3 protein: ASSTRTSGAPDTQY
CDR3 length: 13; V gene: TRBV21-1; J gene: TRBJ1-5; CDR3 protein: ASSKDGDKNQPQH
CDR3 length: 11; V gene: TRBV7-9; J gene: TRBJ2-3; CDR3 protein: ALEWESTDTQY
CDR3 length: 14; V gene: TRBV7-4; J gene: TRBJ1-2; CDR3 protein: ASSHLTHKGTKGYT
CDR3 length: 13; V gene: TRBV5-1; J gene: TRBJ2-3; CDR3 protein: ASTLAGGRTDTQY
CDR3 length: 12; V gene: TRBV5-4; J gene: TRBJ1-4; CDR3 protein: ASSWDYDTEKLF
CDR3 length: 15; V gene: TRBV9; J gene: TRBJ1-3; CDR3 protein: ASTPTPGQVTGNTIY
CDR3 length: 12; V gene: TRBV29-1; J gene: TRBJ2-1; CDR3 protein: SVGDRDLYNEQF
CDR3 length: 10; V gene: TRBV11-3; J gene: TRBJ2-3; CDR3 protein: ASSLDLDTQY
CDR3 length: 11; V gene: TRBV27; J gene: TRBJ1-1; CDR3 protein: ASSFELNTEAF
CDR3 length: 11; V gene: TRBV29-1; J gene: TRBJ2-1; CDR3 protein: SVEDLAGDEQF
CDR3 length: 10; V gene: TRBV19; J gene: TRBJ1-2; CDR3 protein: AGSSRASGYT
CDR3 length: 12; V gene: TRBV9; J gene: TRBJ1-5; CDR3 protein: ASSVGQGPGSQH
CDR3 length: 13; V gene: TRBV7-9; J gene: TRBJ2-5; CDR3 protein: ASSLFDGGGETQY
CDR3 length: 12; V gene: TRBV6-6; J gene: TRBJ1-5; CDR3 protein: ASSYGGSSRPQH
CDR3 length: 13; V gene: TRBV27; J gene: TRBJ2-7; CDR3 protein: ASSLPRQGSYGQY
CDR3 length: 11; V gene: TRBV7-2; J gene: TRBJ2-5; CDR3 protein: ASSPTSQETQY
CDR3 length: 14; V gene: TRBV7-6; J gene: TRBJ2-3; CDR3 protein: ASSLLGGQGSDTQY
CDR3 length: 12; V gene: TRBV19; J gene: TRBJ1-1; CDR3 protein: ASSISGFNTEAF
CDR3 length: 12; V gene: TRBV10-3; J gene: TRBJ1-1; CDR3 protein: AISESSGVGEAF
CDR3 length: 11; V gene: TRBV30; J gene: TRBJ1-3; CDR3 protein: AWDEAAGNTIY
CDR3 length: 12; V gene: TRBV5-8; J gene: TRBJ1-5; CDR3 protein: ASSLTGDGQPQH
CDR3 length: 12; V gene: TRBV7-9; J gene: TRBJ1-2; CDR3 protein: ASTSGQVWYGYT
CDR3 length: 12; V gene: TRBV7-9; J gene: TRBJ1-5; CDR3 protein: ASSKGGLNQPQH
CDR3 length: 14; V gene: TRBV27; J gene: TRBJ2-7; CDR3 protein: ASSFSFGEWSYEQY
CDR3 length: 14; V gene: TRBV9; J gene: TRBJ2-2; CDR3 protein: ASSVGGQGNTGELF
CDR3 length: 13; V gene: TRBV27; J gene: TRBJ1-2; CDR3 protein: ASSTQQGAGYGYT
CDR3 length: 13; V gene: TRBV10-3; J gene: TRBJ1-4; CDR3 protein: AISESRTGEEKLF
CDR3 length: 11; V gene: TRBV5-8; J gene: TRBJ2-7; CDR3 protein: ASRGRGTYEQY
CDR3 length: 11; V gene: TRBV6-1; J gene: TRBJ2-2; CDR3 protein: ASIKSNTGELF
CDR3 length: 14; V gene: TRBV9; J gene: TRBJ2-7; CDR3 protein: ASSVGFGQGIDEQY
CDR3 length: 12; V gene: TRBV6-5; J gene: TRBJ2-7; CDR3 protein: ASSTWDREYEQY
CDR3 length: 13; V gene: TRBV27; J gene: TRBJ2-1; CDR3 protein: ASSPIEGTYNEQF
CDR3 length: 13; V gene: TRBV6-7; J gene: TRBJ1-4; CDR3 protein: ASRGQGATNEKLF
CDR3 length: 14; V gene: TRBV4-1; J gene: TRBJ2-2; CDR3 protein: ASSLFRGGRPGELF